This TCR beta chain was captured by sequencing in a study of beta chain features in type 1 diabetes. Study-level findings and limits: Cells carrying high TCR expression could end up over-represented when cDNA is sequenced. More deletions and fewer insertions at VDJ junctions were found in patients with type 1 diabetes. PCR might favor shorter templates, equally in patients and controls.

Every bit of the isolated RNA underwent reverse transcription, so sequencing read expressed TCRB transcripts. Repertoires were generated with immunoSEQ multiplex PCR, while TCRdb's copy carries only in-frame clones and drops some. The sample comprises about 350,000 clones, roughly a fifth of which are singletons, and approximately 0.043% rests with the top ten. Purities in excess of 98% were seen in all sorted populations. Germline values: CDR1 KGHSH, CDR2 LQKENI. The CDR3 spans 16 residues. Of note for this clone: Its specificity is not known. An end of the junction differs from the germline gene, which may be a read error.

V usage is TRBV18 and J usage is TRBJ1-1; D possibly corresponds to TRBD1 (5 bases). The source material was naive CD4+ T cells from blood. The sequence came from a woman aged 18-29 years in good health. For the CDR3, the DNA is TGTGCCAGCTCACCCGCCGGGGGTGGGGTGAACTCTGAAGCTTTCTTT. Translated, it gives CASSPAGGGVNSEAFF.